What follows are 8 T cell receptor beta chains derived from one specimen sequenced in a study of T cell repertoires in cytomegalovirus infection. Antigens of these TCRs are unknown. In TCRdb, the reads were re-called with MiXCR into one record per CDR3 protein. Of 550,000 to 700,000 distinct CDR3 sequences listed, roughly 42% are singletons. The input for sequencing was cultured PBMCs, taken from culture after CMV antigen stimulation. These receptors were obtained from a human donor in good health (CMV status not recorded). Some clones in this sample may be carry-over from other donors' samples.

This clonotype was seen a handful of times. The chain has TRBV5-6 and TRBJ2-7; either TRBD1 or TRBD2 may fit D (5 bases each). The CDR3 totals 15 residues. The ends were cut back, 4 bases at V and 7 bases at J, with 21 bases in the middle. CDR1 SGHDT and CDR2 YYEEEE come from the germline V gene. The CDR3: CASSRGPPSEGEQYF. CDR3 DNA sequence: TGTGCCAGCAGCCGCGGGCCGCCGTCCGAGGGGGAGCAGTACTTC.

The table lists this clonotype with a few counts. This chain links TRBV20-1 with TRBJ2-5, with 11 nucleotides matching TRBD2. This CDR3 region has 16 residues. Germline CDR1 reads DFQATT; CDR2 reads SNEGSKA (reference sequence). The V segment lost 0 bases and the J segment 3 bases; nucleotides outside the gene matches: 6. CDR3 DNA: TGCAGTGCTAGAGATAATCCGGGACTAGCGGAAGAGACCCAGTACTTC. Translating gives CSARDNPGLAEETQYF.

V and J are TRBV29-1 and TRBJ2-7, with 8 bases matching TRBD1. The CDR3 has 12 residues. V trimming: 5 bases; J trimming: 5 bases; junction bases outside the gene matches: 5. Germline CDR1 SQVTM, CDR2 ANQGSEA. Here the CDR3 reads CSVSQGVDEQYF. Written as DNA, the CDR3 is TGCAGCGTTTCACAGGGGGTGGACGAGCAGTACTTC.

The rearrangement uses TRBV2 and TRBJ2-2; D is uncertain. Deletions cut 7 bases from V and 1 base from J, with 7 bases between. Germline loops: CDR1 SNHLY, CDR2 FYNNEI. CDR3 length: 13 amino acids. As DNA, the CDR3 is TGTGCCAGCATTGGGCAGAACACCGGGGAGCTGTTTTTT. The encoded protein is CASIGQNTGELFF.

The chain employs TRBV12-3 or TRBV12-4 and TRBJ1-2, with 11 bases identical to TRBD1. The ends lost 3 bases at V and 7 bases at J; junction bases unmatched: 10. This CDR3 has 16 residues. CDR3 sequence reads: CASSFRDRGVQFGYTF. In nucleotides, the CDR3 is TGTGCCAGCAGTTTCCGGGACAGGGGGGTTCAGTTTGGCTACACCTTC.

The V gene is TRBV29-1, the J gene TRBJ1-1; unclear D gene. Germline assignment: CDR1 SQVTM and CDR2 ANQGSEA. The CDR3 sequence is 12 residues long. Trimming pared 7 bases from V and 2 bases from J, leaving 11 bases between. Here the CDR3 reads CSGVRANTEAFF. CDR3 coding DNA: TGCAGCGGCGTACGGGCTAACACTGAAGCTTTCTTT.

In this sample, this clonotype turned up a few times. CDR3 nucleotides: TGTGCCAGCAGCTTAGTCTCTACTAGCGGATACGAGCAGTACTTC. Translated: CASSLVSTSGYEQYF. The rearrangement uses TRBV7-8 and TRBJ2-7, with 8 positions matching TRBD2. Trimming took 1 base from V and 4 from J; bases not matched to a gene: 6. The CDR3 contains 15 residues. CDR1 is SGHVS, CDR2 FQNEAQ, per germline. The variable domain in full, with the rest retrieved from reference TRBV7-8 and TRBJ2-7, is GAGVSQSPRYKVAKRGQDVALRCDPISGHVSLFWYQQALGQGPEFLTYFQNEAQLDKSGLPSDRFFAERPEGSVSTLKIQRTQQEDSAVYLCASSLVSTSGYEQYFGPGTRLTVT.

The CDR3 coding sequence is TGTGCCGACAGGGGGAGTGAGGGGGCCGGGGAGCTGTTTTTT. It yields the protein CADRGSEGAGELFF. The J gene is TRBJ2-2, the V gene TRBV2, with TRBD1 matching 9 bases. The ends lost 11 bases at V and 6 bases at J; junction bases unmatched: 10. Germline V lookup: CDR1 SNHLY, CDR2 FYNNEI. The CDR3 has 14 residues.